Presented here are 9 T cell receptor beta chains from one specimen sequenced in a study of cytomegalovirus exposure and HLA in healthy donors (dated by TCRdb to 2016 to 2017). Library method: the immunoSEQ multiplex PCR assay. A mixture of 60 forward primers for TCR Vbeta segments and 13 reverse primers for TCR Jbeta segments was used in the multiplex PCR. TCRdb provides this immuneACCESS table in a form limited to in-frame rearrangements. Some clones are lacking; in checked studies, under half of them reflect an unresolved V gene, and why the rest are absent is not known. This sample lists 130,000 to 150,000 clones; about four fifths were detected once. The ten largest account for roughly 2.8% of the sample. The material sequenced was PBMCs. These receptors came from a male donor in good health and CMV-seronegative.

V usage is TRBV19 and J usage is TRBJ2-7, with TRBD1 matching over 8 bases. Germline trimming cut 2 bases from V and 6 bases from J; bases unmatched to any gene: 6. CDR3 length: 14 amino acids. Germline CDR1 is LNHDA and CDR2 is SQIVND (reference sequence). DNA for the CDR3: TGTGCCAGTAGTATACAGGGGGCGCGCGGCGAGCAGTACTTC. This codes for CASSIQGARGEQYF. The variable domain in full, with the rest retrieved from reference TRBV19 and TRBJ2-7, is DGGITQSPKYLFRKEGQNVTLSCEQNLNHDAMYWYRQDPGQGLRLIYYSQIVNDFQKGDIAEGYSVSREKKESFPLTVTSAQKNPTAFYLCASSIQGARGEQYFGPGTRLTVT.

The V gene is TRBV6-1, the J gene TRBJ2-2, with TRBD2 matching 9 bases. The CDR3 runs to 15 residues. CDR1 and CDR2 (germline): MNHNS, SASEGT. Trimming cost V 3 bases and J 6 bases; bases outside gene matches: 5. CDR3 coding DNA: TGTGCCAGCAGTGATATTGGCGGGGGGGCCGGGGAGCTGTTTTTT. Translation: CASSDIGGGAGELFF.

Remarks on this clone: Other nucleotide sequences in the sample specify the same CDR3. The chain joins TRBV5-1 to TRBJ2-1; 8 bases fit TRBD2. This CDR3 is built from 15 residues. CDR1 is SGHRS and CDR2 is YFSETQ in the germline V gene. V gave up 1 base and J gave up 5 bases; unmatched junction bases: 5. The CDR3 region is CASSLTSGSHNEQFF. The CDR3, as DNA: TGCGCCAGCAGCTTGACCAGCGGGAGCCACAATGAGCAGTTCTTC. Using reference TRBV5-1 and TRBJ2-1 for the parts outside the CDR3, the full variable domain is KAGVTQTPRYLIKTRGQQVTLSCSPISGHRSVSWYQQTPGQGLQFLFEYFSETQRNKGNFPGRFSGRQFSNSRSEMNVSTLELGDSALYLCASSLTSGSHNEQFFGPGTRLTVL.

V gene TRBV9 combines with J gene TRBJ2-1; no reliable D call. Germline V gives CDR1 SGDLS, CDR2 YYNGEE. V lost 1 base, J lost 8 bases, and 7 bases lay in between. This CDR3 comprises 12 residues. CDR3 amino acids: CASSVRGDEQFF. The CDR3 bases are TGTGCCAGCAGCGTACGAGGAGATGAGCAGTTCTTC.

The J gene is TRBJ2-1, the V gene TRBV9, with a possible D match to TRBD2 (5 bases). The CDR3 extends over 14 amino acids. Trimming cost V 2 bases and J 8 bases, with 14 bases left between them. Per the germline V gene, CDR1 is SGDLS and CDR2 is YYNGEE. The CDR3: CASSVTIGRDEQFF. The CDR3 DNA reads TGTGCCAGCAGCGTGACTATAGGTCGAGATGAGCAGTTCTTC.

This chain uses TRBV28 with TRBJ1-2; 7 bases fit TRBD1. The germline gives CDR1 MDHEN, CDR2 SYDVKM. J lost 10 bases, V lost 7 bases, and 6 bases had no gene match. The CDR3 contains 11 residues. The CDR3 reads CASIGTANYTF. DNA of the CDR3: TGTGCCAGCATTGGGACAGCGAACTACACCTTC.

The V gene is TRBV6-6, the J gene TRBJ2-7; no clear D gene. Deletions cut 5 bases from V and 0 bases from J, with 11 bases between. CDR3 length: 14 amino acids. Germline values: CDR1 MNHNY, CDR2 SVGAGI (reference sequence). The CDR3 is CASSHLWSSYEQYF. The CDR3 region has the DNA TGTGCCAGCAGTCATCTATGGAGCTCCTACGAGCAGTACTTC.

This clone was recorded once. V usage is TRBV30 and J usage is TRBJ2-7; D is undetermined. CDR1 and CDR2 (germline): GTSNPN, SVGIG (reference sequence). This CDR3 contains 14 residues. V gave up 0 bases and J gave up 2 bases, with 11 bases separating them. The CDR3 loop reads CAWSVLLSPYEQYF. CDR3 DNA: TGTGCCTGGAGTGTACTGCTATCCCCCTACGAGCAGTACTTC.

The chain couples TRBV7-8 to TRBJ2-1; TRBD1 agrees at 10 bases. V dropped 5 bases and J dropped 2; count of bases not matched to a gene: 3. Germline-derived CDR1 and CDR2 are SGHVS and FQNEAQ. The length of the CDR3 is 15 residues. CDR3 residues: CASSKGQGPYNEQFF. CDR3 coding DNA: TGTGCCAGCAGCAAGGGACAGGGGCCCTACAATGAGCAGTTCTTC.